Listed below are T cell receptor beta chains from one sample, sequenced in a study of control samples from healthy donors and cancer patients. Only in-frame clones appear in the TCRdb table, and some are missing; sequencing was by immunoSEQ multiplex PCR. The table lists approximately 92,000 clones, 80% to 95% of them singletons, with approximately 1.5% in the top ten. Sequences were obtained from blood. The receptors here all came from a woman in her twenties or thirties in good health. Both conserved end residues are part of each CDR3. The D gene is left open where the match is weak. The size entry is marked missing in some rows and otherwise reads once, few, many or a size class.

d_gene: NA; abundance: NA; len: 16; v_gene: TRBV10-3; j_gene: TRBJ1-3; CDR3aa: CAISEQGTVSGNTIYF; CDR3nt: TGTGCCATCAGTGAGCAGGGCACTGTCTCTGGAAACACCATATATTTT
d_gene: TRBD2; abundance: NA; len: 17; v_gene: TRBV28; j_gene: TRBJ2-2; CDR3aa: CASSKQLAGVTTRELFF; CDR3nt: TGTGCCAGCAGTAAGCAACTAGCGGGGGTTACCACCAGGGAGCTGTTTTTT
d_gene: TRBD1; abundance: once; len: 14; v_gene: TRBV3-1/TRBV3-2; j_gene: TRBJ1-1; CDR3aa: CASSQRTGDTEAFF; CDR3nt: TGTGCCAGCAGCCAAAGGACAGGGGACACTGAAGCTTTCTTT
d_gene: NA; abundance: NA; len: 13; v_gene: TRBV3-1/TRBV3-2; j_gene: TRBJ1-2; CDR3aa: CASSQGTTYGYTF; CDR3nt: TGTGCCAGCAGCCAAGGGACAACCTATGGCTACACCTTC
d_gene: TRBD1; abundance: NA; len: 14; v_gene: TRBV4-1; j_gene: TRBJ1-1; CDR3aa: CASSQPGTVTEAFF; CDR3nt: TGCGCCAGCAGCCAACCAGGGACAGTCACTGAAGCTTTCTTT
d_gene: NA; abundance: few; len: 14; v_gene: TRBV10-2; j_gene: TRBJ2-7; CDR3aa: CASRPGIYSYEQYF; CDR3nt: TGCGCCAGCCGCCCGGGAATTTACTCCTACGAGCAGTACTTC
d_gene: TRBD1; abundance: NA; len: 19; v_gene: TRBV6-1; j_gene: TRBJ1-2; CDR3aa: CASSESWPGTGHILYGYTF; CDR3nt: TGTGCCAGCAGTGAATCTTGGCCCGGGACAGGGCACATCCTCTATGGCTACACCTTC
d_gene: NA; abundance: NA; len: 19; v_gene: TRBV28; j_gene: TRBJ2-6; CDR3aa: CASSSRDSFRGAGANVLTF; CDR3nt: TGTGCCAGCAGTTCCCGGGACTCTTTTAGAGGAGCTGGGGCCAACGTCCTGACTTTC
d_gene: NA; abundance: NA; len: 13; v_gene: TRBV2; j_gene: TRBJ1-4; CDR3aa: CASSGRINEKLFF; CDR3nt: TGTGCCAGCAGTGGCCGGATTAATGAAAAACTGTTTTTT
d_gene: NA; abundance: NA; len: 15; v_gene: TRBV27; j_gene: TRBJ1-4; CDR3aa: CASSIAGRANEKLFF; CDR3nt: TGTGCCAGCAGTATAGCCGGGAGGGCTAATGAAAAACTGTTTTTT
d_gene: TRBD1; abundance: once; len: 16; v_gene: TRBV9; j_gene: TRBJ1-1; CDR3aa: CASSKRQGPMNTEAFF; CDR3nt: TGTGCCAGCAGCAAACGACAGGGGCCTATGAACACTGAAGCTTTCTTT
d_gene: TRBD1; abundance: NA; len: 13; v_gene: TRBV28; j_gene: TRBJ1-2; CDR3aa: CASSQQGWNGYTF; CDR3nt: TGTGCCAGCAGCCAACAGGGGTGGAATGGCTACACCTTC
d_gene: TRBD1; abundance: few; len: 15; v_gene: TRBV7-6; j_gene: TRBJ1-5; CDR3aa: CASSPGTGSKQPQHF; CDR3nt: TGTGCCAGCAGCCCCGGGACAGGGTCAAAACAGCCCCAGCATTTT
d_gene: NA; abundance: NA; len: 13; v_gene: TRBV7-3; j_gene: TRBJ2-3; CDR3aa: CASSFSGTDTQYF; CDR3nt: TGTGCCAGCAGCTTTAGTGGCACAGATACGCAGTATTTT
d_gene: NA; abundance: few; len: 16; v_gene: TRBV14; j_gene: TRBJ1-3; CDR3aa: CASSLGTLISGNTIYF; CDR3nt: TGTGCCAGCAGCCTCGGGACGCTCATCTCTGGAAACACCATATATTTT
d_gene: NA; abundance: NA; len: 13; v_gene: TRBV24-1; j_gene: TRBJ1-1; CDR3aa: CATRDGSNTEAFF; CDR3nt: TGTGCCACCCGGGACGGGTCGAACACTGAAGCTTTCTTT
d_gene: TRBD1; abundance: NA; len: 13; v_gene: TRBV2; j_gene: TRBJ1-2; CDR3aa: CASSPGQGNGYTF; CDR3nt: TGTGCCAGCAGCCCGGGACAGGGTAATGGCTACACCTTC
d_gene: TRBD1; abundance: NA; len: 13; v_gene: TRBV7-3; j_gene: TRBJ2-7; CDR3aa: CASSPGGSYEQYF; CDR3nt: TGTGCCAGCAGCCCAGGGGGCAGCTACGAGCAGTACTTC
d_gene: NA; abundance: NA; len: 14; v_gene: TRBV6-5; j_gene: TRBJ2-5; CDR3aa: CASKVGAREETQYF; CDR3nt: TGTGCCAGCAAGGTGGGAGCGAGGGAGGAGACCCAGTACTTC
d_gene: NA; abundance: NA; len: 15; v_gene: TRBV6-6; j_gene: TRBJ1-1; CDR3aa: CASSYSRYMNTEAFF; CDR3nt: TGTGCCAGCTCGTACAGCCGCTACATGAACACTGAAGCTTTCTTT
d_gene: TRBD1; abundance: once; len: 14; v_gene: TRBV28; j_gene: TRBJ1-6; CDR3aa: CASRPRQGSSPLHF; CDR3nt: TGTGCCAGCAGACCTAGACAGGGGAGTTCACCCCTCCACTTT
d_gene: NA; abundance: NA; len: 13; v_gene: TRBV28; j_gene: TRBJ2-3; CDR3aa: CASSARMTDTQYF; CDR3nt: TGTGCCAGCAGTGCACGCATGACAGATACGCAGTATTTT